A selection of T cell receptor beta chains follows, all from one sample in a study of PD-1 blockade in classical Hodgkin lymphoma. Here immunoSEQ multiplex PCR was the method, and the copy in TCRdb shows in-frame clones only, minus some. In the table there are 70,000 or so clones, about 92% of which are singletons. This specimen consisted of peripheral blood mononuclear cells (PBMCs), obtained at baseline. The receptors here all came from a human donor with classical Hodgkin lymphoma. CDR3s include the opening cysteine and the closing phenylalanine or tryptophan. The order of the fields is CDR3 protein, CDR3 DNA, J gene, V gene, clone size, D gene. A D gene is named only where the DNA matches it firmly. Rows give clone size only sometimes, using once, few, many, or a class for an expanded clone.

CDR3 protein: CASSPGAPSYEQYF; CDR3 DNA: TGTGCCAGCAGTCCCGGGGCTCCCTCCTACGAGCAGTACTTC; J gene: TRBJ2-7; V gene: TRBV9; clone size: few; D gene: -
CDR3 protein: CASSPSEAGGPTYEQYF; CDR3 DNA: TGTGCCAGCAGCCCTTCCGAGGCAGGGGGACCGACCTACGAGCAGTACTTC; J gene: TRBJ2-7; V gene: TRBV9; clone size: once; D gene: TRBD1
CDR3 protein: CASSQEVSGLSYEQYF; CDR3 DNA: TGCGCCAGCAGCCAAGAGGTTAGCGGATTATCCTACGAGCAGTACTTC; J gene: TRBJ2-7; V gene: TRBV4-1; clone size: -; D gene: -
CDR3 protein: CASSVVAAWNTGELFF; CDR3 DNA: TGTGCCAGCAGCGTAGTAGCGGCTTGGAACACCGGGGAGCTGTTTTTT; J gene: TRBJ2-2; V gene: TRBV9; clone size: -; D gene: -
CDR3 protein: CASTDPMKVYQETQYF; CDR3 DNA: TGTGCCAGCACCGACCCTATGAAGGTGTACCAAGAGACCCAGTACTTC; J gene: TRBJ2-5; V gene: TRBV2; clone size: -; D gene: -
CDR3 protein: CASSNGGGLNEQFF; CDR3 DNA: TGTGCCAGCAGCAATGGTGGGGGCCTCAATGAGCAGTTCTTC; J gene: TRBJ2-1; V gene: TRBV7-9; clone size: -; D gene: -
CDR3 protein: CASSLPGNTEAFF; CDR3 DNA: TGCGCCAGCAGCTTGCCGGGAAACACTGAAGCTTTCTTT; J gene: TRBJ1-1; V gene: TRBV5-1; clone size: -; D gene: -
CDR3 protein: CAISESGNQQETQYF; CDR3 DNA: TGTGCCATCAGTGAGTCCGGAAACCAGCAAGAGACCCAGTACTTC; J gene: TRBJ2-5; V gene: TRBV10-3; clone size: -; D gene: -
CDR3 protein: CASSPNSIGNTIYF; CDR3 DNA: TGTGCCAGCTCACCAAACAGCATTGGAAACACCATATATTTT; J gene: TRBJ1-3; V gene: TRBV18; clone size: -; D gene: -
CDR3 protein: CASSDGTGWYEQYF; CDR3 DNA: TGTGCCAGCAGTGACGGGACAGGGTGGTACGAGCAGTACTTC; J gene: TRBJ2-7; V gene: TRBV25-1; clone size: -; D gene: TRBD1
CDR3 protein: CASEDSATYSNQPQHF; CDR3 DNA: TGTGCCAGTGAAGACAGTGCGACTTATAGCAATCAGCCCCAGCATTTT; J gene: TRBJ1-5; V gene: TRBV2; clone size: -; D gene: -
CDR3 protein: CASSPMTHYEQYF; CDR3 DNA: TGTGCCAGCAGTCCCATGACCCACTACGAGCAGTACTTC; J gene: TRBJ2-7; V gene: TRBV6-6; clone size: -; D gene: -
CDR3 protein: CATGGVSDEQYF; CDR3 DNA: TGTGCCACGGGGGGAGTTTCCGACGAGCAGTACTTC; J gene: TRBJ2-7; V gene: TRBV10-3; clone size: -; D gene: TRBD2
CDR3 protein: CASSLMGASSSEQYF; CDR3 DNA: TGTGCCAGCAGTTTAATGGGGGCGAGTTCCTCCGAGCAGTACTTC; J gene: TRBJ2-7; V gene: TRBV27; clone size: -; D gene: -
CDR3 protein: CASGTGSGELFF; CDR3 DNA: TGTGCTAGTGGTACAGGGTCCGGGGAGCTGTTTTTT; J gene: TRBJ2-2; V gene: TRBV12-5; clone size: -; D gene: -
CDR3 protein: CASSGASVVNEQFF; CDR3 DNA: TGTGCCAGCAGTGGGGCTAGCGTAGTCAATGAGCAGTTCTTC; J gene: TRBJ2-1; V gene: TRBV2; clone size: -; D gene: -
CDR3 protein: CASSETGIYTEAFF; CDR3 DNA: TGTGCCAGCTCGGAGACAGGAATCTACACTGAAGCTTTCTTT; J gene: TRBJ1-1; V gene: TRBV18; clone size: -; D gene: -
CDR3 protein: CATSKLLAGGPGKNIQYF; CDR3 DNA: TGTGCCACCAGCAAATTACTAGCGGGAGGGCCTGGAAAAAACATTCAGTACTTC; J gene: TRBJ2-4; V gene: TRBV15; clone size: -; D gene: TRBD2
CDR3 protein: CATTRQGNNQPQHF; CDR3 DNA: TGTGCCACCACAAGACAGGGGAATAATCAGCCCCAGCATTTT; J gene: TRBJ1-5; V gene: TRBV7-3; clone size: -; D gene: TRBD1
CDR3 protein: CASSTTSDSYEQYF; CDR3 DNA: TGTGCCAGCAGTACGACTAGCGATTCCTACGAGCAGTACTTC; J gene: TRBJ2-7; V gene: TRBV27; clone size: -; D gene: TRBD2
CDR3 protein: CASSLGGTDTQYF; CDR3 DNA: TGTGCCAGCAGCCTTGGTGGGACAGATACGCAGTATTTT; J gene: TRBJ2-3; V gene: TRBV7-9; clone size: once; D gene: -
CDR3 protein: CASSLGGRNSPLHF; CDR3 DNA: TGTGCCAGCAGTTTAGGGGGTCGTAATTCACCCCTCCACTTT; J gene: TRBJ1-6; V gene: TRBV7-8; clone size: -; D gene: -
CDR3 protein: CASSEFDTTDTQYF; CDR3 DNA: TGTGCCAGCAGTGAATTTGATACAACAGATACGCAGTATTTT; J gene: TRBJ2-3; V gene: TRBV2; clone size: -; D gene: -
CDR3 protein: CASSERADTQYF; CDR3 DNA: TGTGCCAGCAGTGAGCGAGCAGATACGCAGTATTTT; J gene: TRBJ2-3; V gene: TRBV2; clone size: -; D gene: -
CDR3 protein: CASSADGLEGANVLTF; CDR3 DNA: TGCGCCAGCAGCGCCGACGGCTTAGAGGGGGCCAACGTCCTGACTTTC; J gene: TRBJ2-6; V gene: TRBV5-1; clone size: -; D gene: -
CDR3 protein: CASSEGQGRNEQFF; CDR3 DNA: TGTGCCAGCAGTGAGGGACAGGGGCGGAATGAGCAGTTCTTC; J gene: TRBJ2-1; V gene: TRBV6-1; clone size: -; D gene: TRBD1
CDR3 protein: CASSVGTSQYLTDTQYF; CDR3 DNA: TGTGCCAGCAGCGTAGGGACTAGCCAATACCTCACAGATACGCAGTATTTT; J gene: TRBJ2-3; V gene: TRBV9; clone size: once; D gene: TRBD2
CDR3 protein: CASSPTSSTDTQYF; CDR3 DNA: TGTGCCAGCAGTCCGACATCTAGCACAGATACGCAGTATTTT; J gene: TRBJ2-3; V gene: TRBV27; clone size: -; D gene: -
CDR3 protein: CASSSGLAGFNEQFF; CDR3 DNA: TGTGCCAGCAGCTCGGGACTAGCGGGATTCAATGAGCAGTTCTTC; J gene: TRBJ2-1; V gene: TRBV11-2; clone size: once; D gene: TRBD2
CDR3 protein: CASSLGQGRGNTEAFF; CDR3 DNA: TGTGCCAGCAGCTTAGGCCAAGGCAGGGGGAACACTGAAGCTTTCTTT; J gene: TRBJ1-1; V gene: TRBV13; clone size: -; D gene: -
CDR3 protein: CASSYSGGPTDTQYF; CDR3 DNA: TGTGCCAGCAGCTACTCAGGGGGTCCCACAGATACGCAGTATTTT; J gene: TRBJ2-3; V gene: TRBV7-9; clone size: -; D gene: TRBD1
CDR3 protein: CAISETGLTYNEQFF; CDR3 DNA: TGTGCCATCAGTGAAACGGGACTCACCTACAATGAGCAGTTCTTC; J gene: TRBJ2-1; V gene: TRBV10-3; clone size: -; D gene: -
CDR3 protein: CASRGQNQPQHF; CDR3 DNA: TGTGCCAGCAGGGGACAGAATCAGCCCCAGCATTTT; J gene: TRBJ1-5; V gene: TRBV25-1; clone size: few; D gene: TRBD1
CDR3 protein: CASSLEGSTDTQYF; CDR3 DNA: TGTGCCAGCAGCTTGGAGGGATCCACAGATACGCAGTATTTT; J gene: TRBJ2-3; V gene: TRBV13; clone size: few; D gene: -
CDR3 protein: CASSQGGEVLEQFF; CDR3 DNA: TGTGCCAGCAGTCAAGGGGGGGAAGTACTTGAGCAGTTCTTC; J gene: TRBJ2-1; V gene: TRBV28; clone size: -; D gene: -
CDR3 protein: CASSPTGWNQETQYF; CDR3 DNA: TGTGCCAGCAGCCCCACGGGATGGAACCAAGAGACCCAGTACTTC; J gene: TRBJ2-5; V gene: TRBV9; clone size: -; D gene: -
CDR3 protein: CASSSGAGATMETQYF; CDR3 DNA: TGTGCCAGCAGCTCCGGGGCAGGGGCCACGATGGAGACCCAGTACTTC; J gene: TRBJ2-5; V gene: TRBV9; clone size: -; D gene: -
CDR3 protein: CASSPRTGDPYEQYF; CDR3 DNA: TGTGCCAGCTCACCTAGGACAGGGGACCCCTACGAGCAGTACTTC; J gene: TRBJ2-7; V gene: TRBV18; clone size: -; D gene: TRBD1
CDR3 protein: CASSSGRGRTEAFF; CDR3 DNA: TGTGCCAGCAGCTCAGGACGGGGGAGGACTGAAGCTTTCTTT; J gene: TRBJ1-1; V gene: TRBV5-8; clone size: -; D gene: -
CDR3 protein: CASSPYPGPTSGNTIYF; CDR3 DNA: TGTGCCAGCAGTCCCTACCCGGGACCGACCTCTGGAAACACCATATATTTT; J gene: TRBJ1-3; V gene: TRBV27; clone size: -; D gene: -
CDR3 protein: CASSSLPLGSAEQYF; CDR3 DNA: TGTGCCAGCAGCTCTCTTCCACTAGGCTCGGCGGAGCAGTACTTC; J gene: TRBJ2-5; V gene: TRBV7-6; clone size: -; D gene: -
CDR3 protein: CAISEAGTVGNQPQHF; CDR3 DNA: TGTGCCATCAGTGAGGCAGGGACAGTGGGCAATCAGCCCCAGCATTTT; J gene: TRBJ1-5; V gene: TRBV10-3; clone size: once; D gene: TRBD1
CDR3 protein: CASSPPDQPQHF; CDR3 DNA: TGTGCCAGCAGCCCACCAGATCAGCCCCAGCATTTT; J gene: TRBJ1-5; V gene: TRBV7-2; clone size: -; D gene: -
CDR3 protein: CASTDGTRGDEQFF; CDR3 DNA: TGTGCCAGCACGGACGGAACGAGGGGCGATGAGCAGTTCTTC; J gene: TRBJ2-1; V gene: TRBV2; clone size: once; D gene: -